This T cell receptor beta chain was retrieved from a study of blood T cell repertoires in COVID-19. Across the study: Whether acute or convalescent, the COVID-19 samples came from the United States, Italy and Spain. T cells, B-cell-depleted T cells, or PBMCs supplied cDNA or gDNA.

CDR3 length: 13 amino acids. Trimming took off 8 bases at V and 14 bases at J, with 22 bases between the two ends. CDR1 is MRHNA, CDR2 SNTAGT, per germline. Original processing notes: Amplification of reference gene primers was used by the study to estimate nucleated cell counts. Clones were read by immunoSEQ multiplex PCR, and TCRdb kept only the in-frame ones, dropping some. V and J calls and clone size are those listed in that table; D and trimming were worked out from the DNA. The sample records about 200,000 clones, 80% to 90% being singletons. The chain uses TRBV6-4 and TRBJ2-1; no clear D. Sequencing used peripheral blood. This sequence originates from a woman between 45 and 60 years old with acute or convalescent COVID-19. For the CDR3, the DNA is TGTGCCAGCGGCCGGCAGAGTCGACCCGAGGAGTTCTTC. Its protein product is CASGRQSRPEEFF.